The next 6 T cell receptor beta chains were all read from a single sample in a study of cytomegalovirus exposure and HLA in healthy donors. PCR used 60 Vbeta primers and 13 Jbeta primers. Only in-frame clones appear in the TCRdb table, and some are missing; sequencing was by immunoSEQ multiplex PCR. This sample has 190,000 or so clones, with approximately 85% found just once. The sequenced material came from PBMCs. All receptors come from a woman in her forties or fifties in good health and CMV-seropositive.

This chain connects TRBV29-1 to TRBJ2-3, with D perhaps matching TRBD2 (5 bases). The germline V gene has CDR1 SQVTM and CDR2 ANQGSEA. The CDR3 contains 12 residues. Trimming pared 6 bases from V and 6 bases from J, leaving 13 bases between. CDR3 sequence: CSVGMVGDTQYF. CDR3 coding DNA: TGCAGCGTCGGGATGGTCGGGGATACGCAGTATTTT.

This chain uses TRBV7-2 with TRBJ2-1; TRBD2 might be the D (5 bases). Germline CDR1 and CDR2: SGHTA and FQGNSA. The CDR3 is 14 residues long. V was clipped by 4 bases and J by 9 bases, with 16 bases between them. The CDR3 sequence: CASSSGLGVGEQFF. In DNA form, the CDR3 reads TGTGCCAGCAGCTCCGGACTTGGGGTAGGTGAGCAGTTCTTC. The full variable domain, in which reference TRBV7-2 and TRBJ2-1 provide the parts outside the CDR3, is GAGVSQSPSNKVTEKGKDVELRCDPISGHTALYWYRQSLGQGLEFLIYFQGNSAPDKSGLPSDRFSAERTGGSVSTLTIQRTQQEDSAVYLCASSSGLGVGEQFFGPGTRLTVL.

V usage is TRBV18 and J usage is TRBJ2-2; 8 bases line up with TRBD2. Germline lookup yields CDR1 KGHSH and CDR2 LQKENI. J was trimmed by 3 bases and V by 3 bases; bases with no gene match: 6. CDR3 size: 16 residues. The CDR3, as DNA: TGTGCCAGCTCACCCCTCAGCGGGAGAGACACCGGGGAGCTGTTTTTT. It translates to CASSPLSGRDTGELFF.

V is TRBV6-6 and J is TRBJ1-5; 8 bases are shared with TRBD1. V gave up 4 bases and J gave up 4 bases; unmatched junction bases: 9. Germline CDR1 reads MNHNY; CDR2 reads SVGAGI (reference sequence). The CDR3 loop spans 16 amino acids. This chain's CDR3 is CASSSTGAGGNQPQHF. In DNA form, the CDR3 reads TGTGCCAGCAGTTCGACAGGGGCGGGGGGGAATCAGCCCCAGCATTTT.

There are a few counts of this clone. V usage is TRBV25-1 and J usage is TRBJ2-5, with a possible D match to TRBD1 (6 bases). Germline V gene lookup returns CDR1 MGHDK and CDR2 SYGVNS. CDR3 length: 15 amino acids. With 6 bases removed from V and 4 bases from J, the gap between germline ends came to 18 bases. DNA of the CDR3: TGTGCCAGCAGGACGACGGACAGCTCTGTAGAGACCCAGTACTTC. Its translation: CASRTTDSSVETQYF.

The genes are TRBV27 and TRBJ2-3; D possibly corresponds to TRBD2 (5 bases). Germline-derived CDR1 and CDR2 are MNHEY and SMNVEV (reference sequence). Trimming took 2 bases from V and 0 from J, leaving 6 bases between them. The length of the CDR3 is 14 residues. The CDR3 spells CASSLGGSTDTQYF. CDR3 nucleotides: TGTGCCAGCAGTTTAGGAGGAAGCACAGATACGCAGTATTTT.